A selection of T cell receptor beta chains follows, all from one sample in a study of human T cells and chemical hapten exposure. A single record per CDR3 protein comes from TCRdb applying MiXCR to the RACE reads. The sample holds approximately 110,000 distinct CDR3 sequences, 9.5% to 12% seen once. Sample: whole blood, taken in connection with sensitization to the hapten diphenylcyclopropenone (DPC). These TCRs come from a woman aged 40 to 50 with alopecia areata. Some clones in this sample may be carry-over from other donors' samples. CDR3s include the opening cysteine and the closing phenylalanine or tryptophan. Fields, in order: clone size, J gene, V gene, D gene, CDR3 length, CDR3 protein, CDR3 DNA. A D gene is named only where the DNA matches it firmly. For some rows the clone size is stated as once, few or many, or as a class when expanded; others skip it.

many	TRBJ2-7	TRBV19	-	13	CASSFPWGSEQYF	TGTGCCAGTAGTTTCCCCTGGGGGAGCGAGCAGTACTTC
many	TRBJ2-1	TRBV6-1	-	18	CATPGGGASPGVYNEQFF	TGTGCCACGCCAGGCGGCGGGGCAAGTCCTGGTGTCTACAATGAGCAGTTCTTC
-	TRBJ1-2	TRBV7-2	-	14	CASSSLRGGGGIAF	TGTGCCAGCAGCTCCCTTAGGGGTGGTGGCGGAATTGCCTTC
few	TRBJ2-7	TRBV29-1	-	11	CSVRQTYEQYF	TGCAGCGTTCGACAGACCTACGAGCAGTACTTC
few	TRBJ2-7	TRBV5-1	-	14	CASSLGQASYEQYF	TGCGCCAGCAGCTTGGGGCAGGCTTCCTACGAGCAGTACTTC
-	TRBJ1-2	TRBV20-1	-	14	CSVPAGVHGYGYTF	TGCAGTGTGCCGGCAGGGGTTCACGGCTATGGCTACACCTTC
-	TRBJ2-1	TRBV6-2/TRBV6-3	-	19	CASSRDRLPADLSYNEQFF	TGTGCCAGCAGTAGGGATAGACTACCGGCTGACCTCTCCTACAATGAGCAGTTCTTC
few	TRBJ2-2	TRBV7-3	-	12	CASSPQYGELFF	TGTGCCAGCAGCCCTCAATACGGGGAGCTGTTTTTT
many	TRBJ2-2	TRBV18	-	14	CASSPQRETGELFF	TGTGCCAGCTCACCTCAACGGGAAACCGGGGAGCTGTTTTTT
-	TRBJ1-1	TRBV6-1	-	12	CASSDLNTEAFF	TGTGCCAGCAGTGATTTAAACACTGAAGCTTTCTTT
-	TRBJ1-5	TRBV2	TRBD1	14	CASGPDRGNQPQHF	TGTGCCAGTGGACCGGACAGGGGCAATCAGCCCCAGCATTTT
few	TRBJ2-1	TRBV2	-	14	CASSEGAAGEGQFF	TGTGCCAGCAGTGAGGGGGCCGCGGGAGAGGGACAGTTCTTC
-	TRBJ1-6	TRBV10-1	-	12	CASSEPQGTLHF	TGCGCCAGCAGTGAGCCCCAGGGGACTCTCCACTTT
many	TRBJ1-2	TRBV29-1	-	14	CSVEANRGGRGYTF	TGCAGCGTTGAAGCTAATAGGGGGGGACGTGGCTACACCTTC
many	TRBJ2-6	TRBV2	-	16	CASSDAGTSGANVLTF	TGTGCCAGCAGTGACGCCGGGACCTCTGGGGCCAACGTCCTGACTTTC
many	TRBJ2-1	TRBV7-2	-	13	CASSSQGYNEQFF	TGTGCCAGCAGCTCTCAGGGTTACAATGAGCAGTTCTTC
many	TRBJ1-1	TRBV20-1	-	14	CSAPSPLLNTEAFF	TGCAGTGCTCCCTCCCCACTGCTGAACACTGAAGCTTTCTTT
many	TRBJ2-7	TRBV4-1	-	15	CASSQEGRGLGEQYF	TGCGCCAGCAGCCAAGAAGGAAGGGGGTTAGGGGAGCAGTACTTC
many	TRBJ2-6	TRBV9	TRBD2	18	CASSVSPAGASGANVLTF	TGTGCCAGCAGCGTATCACCAGCGGGAGCTTCTGGGGCCAACGTCCTGACTTTC
many	TRBJ2-1	TRBV6-2/TRBV6-3	TRBD1	12	CASSPQGYEQFF	TGTGCCAGCAGTCCACAGGGGTATGAGCAGTTCTTC
many	TRBJ2-1	TRBV9	TRBD2	15	CASSVSGSSYNEQFF	TGTGCCAGCAGCGTTAGCGGGAGTTCCTACAATGAGCAGTTCTTC
-	TRBJ1-1	TRBV2	-	12	CAPGESQPEAFF	TGTGCCCCCGGCGAGTCTCAACCTGAAGCTTTCTTT